These 12 T cell receptor beta chains came from one sample sequenced in a study of OX40 agonist ivuxolimab in advanced cancers. To prepare the library, the immunoSEQ multiplex PCR assay was applied. TCRdb took over this immuneACCESS table, retaining in-frame rearrangements with V and J assigned. Such tables are incomplete; in checked studies, under half of the missing clones stem from an unresolved V gene, and the remainder is unexplained. This sample is represented by about 27,000 clones; 65% to 80% of them were singletons. Roughly 29% of the sample belongs to the ten largest clones. The specimen was CD4+ or CD8+ T cells sorted from blood, collected in a trial of the OX40 agonist ivuxolimab. All receptors come from an adult with an advanced solid tumor such as melanoma, head and neck, liver or kidney cancer.

This clone has just a few counts. This chain joins TRBV9 and TRBJ2-1, with 15 positions matching TRBD2. Trimming at V came to 3 bases and at J to 2 bases, leaving 9 bases not matched to a gene. This CDR3 is built from 19 residues. Germline V gene sequence: CDR1 SGDLS, CDR2 YYNGEE. CDR3 nucleotides: TGTGCCAGCAGCGCCATGGGACTAGCGGGAGGCAGCACCTACAATGAGCAGTTCTTC. This codes for CASSAMGLAGGSTYNEQFF.

The rearrangement links TRBV9 to TRBJ2-7, with 8 bases matching TRBD2. Looked up from germline, CDR1 is SGDLS and CDR2 is YYNGEE. CDR3 length: 14 amino acids. The V gene end was trimmed by 3 bases and the J gene end by 2 bases; junction bases not matched to a gene: 4. The CDR3 protein is CASSAGGTPYEQYF. CDR3 sequence (DNA): TGTGCCAGCAGCGCGGGGGGGACCCCCTACGAGCAGTACTTC.

The V call is TRBV9, the J call TRBJ2-1; D is perhaps TRBD1 or TRBD2 (5 bases each). Germline CDR1 is SGDLS and CDR2 is YYNGEE. V lost 3 bases and J 4 bases, leaving 14 bases between the germline ends. This CDR3 is built from 15 residues. The CDR3 nucleotides read TGTGCCAGCAGCGCCGGGACGGGAATATACAATGAGCAGTTCTTC. It yields the protein CASSAGTGIYNEQFF.

The CDR3 sequence: CASSHNRAESRNTIYF. For the CDR3, the DNA is TGCGCCAGCAGCCATAATAGGGCGGAGAGTCGAAACACCATATATTTT. The rearrangement uses TRBV4-1 and TRBJ1-3; D not resolved. V lost 3 bases to trimming and J lost 5 bases, with 17 bases between them. The length of the CDR3 is 16 residues. CDR1 and CDR2 (germline): MGHRA, YSYEKL.

This rearrangement joins TRBV4-2 to TRBJ1-1; TRBD1 might be the D (5 bases). Germline CDR1 reads LGHNA; CDR2 reads YNFKEQ. V gave up 0 bases and J gave up 5 bases, with 16 bases separating them. This CDR3 has 16 residues. The CDR3 sequence: CASSQDPGTRGTEAFF. In nucleotides, the CDR3 is TGTGCCAGCAGCCAAGATCCGGGGACCCGGGGGACTGAAGCTTTCTTT.

The chain links TRBV6-5 to TRBJ2-5, with D maybe TRBD1 (6 bases). Germline lookup yields CDR1 MNHEY and CDR2 SVGAGI. The V end was cut by 2 bases, the J end by 1 base, with 14 bases between. The CDR3 is made up of 16 amino acids. The CDR3: CASSYRGHLSQETQYF. For the CDR3, the DNA is TGTGCCAGCAGTTACCGGGGACACTTGTCCCAAGAGACCCAGTACTTC.

This clone has only a few counts. The V gene is TRBV2, the J gene TRBJ2-3; TRBD1 matches 9 bases. Trimming at V came to 5 bases and at J to 5 bases, leaving 8 bases not matched to a gene. CDR3 length: 15 residues. CDR1 and CDR2 (germline): SNHLY, FYNNEI. Here the CDR3 reads CASSTRDRVGDTQYF. Here the CDR3 DNA reads TGTGCCAGCAGTACCCGGGACAGGGTTGGAGATACGCAGTATTTT.

This sequence joins TRBV29-1 and TRBJ2-1, with a weak D call TRBD2 (7 bases). Per the germline V gene, CDR1 is SQVTM and CDR2 is ANQGSEA. V was clipped by 0 bases and J by 3 bases, with 15 bases between them. The CDR3 has 16 residues. CDR3 nucleotides: TGCAGCGTTGAAGAAACCGGGGGGCCCGTCTACAATGAGCAGTTCTTC. This gives the protein CSVEETGGPVYNEQFF.

CDR3 sequence (DNA): TGTGCCAGCAGCTTGGAGGGGGCTCTGGGTACCGGGGAGCTGTTTTTT. Its protein is CASSLEGALGTGELFF. J is TRBJ2-2 and V is TRBV5-8; 7 positions match TRBD1. Germline trimming cut 0 bases from V and 5 bases from J; bases unmatched to any gene: 7. CDR3 length equals 16 residues. Germline lookup yields CDR1 SGHTS and CDR2 YDEGEE.

CDR3 protein: CASSLVLQGTDTQYF. Written as DNA, the CDR3 is TGTGCCAGCAGCTTGGTTCTTCAGGGCACAGATACGCAGTATTTT. The chain has TRBV5-6 and TRBJ2-3; no clear D gene. CDR3 length: 15 residues. From germline, CDR1 is SGHDT and CDR2 YYEEEE. Trimming took 0 bases from V and 1 from J, leaving 9 bases between them.

The chain carries TRBV28 and TRBJ2-5, with D possibly matching TRBD2 (6 bases). Germline V lookup: CDR1 MDHEN, CDR2 SYDVKM. CDR3 size: 18 residues. V was pared by 5 bases and J by 1 base, with 23 bases between. The CDR3 here is CASSPSEWGWGVQETQYF. The DNA of the CDR3 is TGTGCCAGCAGTCCATCCGAGTGGGGCTGGGGGGTCCAAGAGACCCAGTACTTC.

The chain is built from TRBV6-5 and TRBJ2-7; TRBD2 matches at 8 bases. J lost 3 bases, V lost 5 bases, and 9 bases had no gene match. Germline-derived CDR1 and CDR2 are MNHEY and SVGAGI. This CDR3 spans 15 amino acids. CDR3 DNA sequence: TGTGCCAGCAGTACCAGCGGGAGCTTGGTCTACGAGCAGTACTTC. Its translation: CASSTSGSLVYEQYF.